This T cell receptor (beta chain) was documented in a study of CD8 T cells in Susac syndrome. The multiple sclerosis controls were treatment-naive patients with relapsing-remitting disease that was stable or active. TEMRA cells underwent FACS enrichment and CD8+ and CD4+ T cells underwent negative isolation. Germline V gives CDR1 MNHEY, CDR2 SMNVEV (reference sequence). CDR3 length equals 13 residues. The germline V and J ends were trimmed by 0 bases and 4 bases, with 5 bases remaining between them. Random hexamers were used to reverse transcribe an amount of roughly 0.5 to 1 ug RNA. The immunoSEQ assay covered 54 Vbeta and 13 Jbeta segments for CDR3. TCRdb re-derived calls from the immunoSEQ multiplex PCR reads in MiXCR, one entry per CDR3 protein. This sample has around 170,000 distinct CDR3 sequences; about 95% occur once, and the top ten carry less than 0.2%.

The sequence was collected from a human donor with multiple sclerosis. Sequencing input: CD8+ T cells from PBMCs. V and J are TRBV27 and TRBJ2-3; unclear D gene. The CDR3 sequence is CASSLSSPDTQYF. The CDR3 nucleotides are TGTGCCAGCAGTTTATCGAGCCCAGATACGCAGTATTTT.